The clone carrying this T cell receptor (beta chain) has a handful of counts. Its antigen is still unknown. Together with a sample-barcoded 5' primer, a J-beta primer mix was included in a second PCR lasting roughly 6 to 12 cycles. Through a template-switch adaptor with 12 random nucleotides, each cDNA molecule received a tag. TCRdb redid the calling of the 5' RACE reads with MiXCR, one entry per CDR3 protein. The repertoire has under 2 million distinct CDR3 sequences, roughly 32% of them found once; the top ten carry about 10%. The source of the sample is a study of blood T cells in healthy people across ages. Findings and limits, study-wide: Considered underestimates were the diversity estimates obtained from one million T cells. The study found more naive CD4+ cells and higher diversity in long-lived than aged donors.

This CDR3 has 17 amino acids. The germline CDR1 and CDR2 sequences are MDHEN and SYDVKM. V lost 9 bases, J lost 2 bases, and 17 bases stayed unmatched. What was sequenced was blood. The receptor's source is a woman aged 25 to 39 in good health. The genes are TRBV28 and TRBJ2-3, with TRBD2 matching over 7 bases. The CDR3 nucleotides read TGTGCCAGTAGCCTCTCCCCGGGGGGAGACCCCACAGATACGCAGTATTTT. As protein: CASSLSPGGDPTDTQYF.